The clone carrying this TCR beta chain turned up a few times. Its antigen is currently unknown. These data originate in a study of T-cell memory formation after mild COVID-19. Study in general: TCR clusters showed largely donor specificity. Study-level points and caveats: Contracting clones from day 15 to 85 had balanced CD4/CD8; later expanders favoured CD4+. Memory sampled before infection contained some responding clones, suggesting cross-reactive memory joined. Mainly in CM and EM were contracting CD4+ clones; CD8+ were in EMRA.

TCRdb analysed the 5' RACE reads with MiXCR anew, one entry per CDR3 protein. Of 200,000 to 250,000 distinct CDR3 sequences in the sample, roughly a tenth were seen once. Trimming took 5 bases from V and 1 from J, leaving 11 bases between them. CDR3 length: 14 residues. Sequenced sample: PBMCs or a T cell subset sorted from them (not recorded which). The V gene is TRBV12-3 or TRBV12-4, the J gene TRBJ1-1; D possibly corresponds to TRBD1 (5 bases). The TCR was taken from a man aged 18 to 29 who had mild COVID-19 (a few samples of this study predate the infection). Cell type and time point are not known. The CDR3 is CASSPTVRNTEAFF. The CDR3 DNA reads TGTGCCAGCAGTCCGACAGTTCGGAACACTGAAGCTTTCTTT.